This TCR beta chain derives from a study of blood T cell repertoires in COVID-19. In the authors' methods: Amplification with reference gene primers provided the estimates of nucleated cell counts. Measured with immunoSEQ multiplex PCR; TCRdb has only the in-frame clones, and not every one. V, J and clone size derive from that table, while D and trimming were established from the DNA sequence. The table lists tens of thousands of clones, just over 85% of them singletons, with roughly 2% in the top ten. Trimming stripped 3 bases from V and 2 bases from J, with 17 bases between. Germline V CDR1 and CDR2: LGHNA, YSLEER. The CDR3 extends over 16 amino acids.

The sample comprised peripheral blood. The receptor was isolated from a man aged 25-40 years with acute or convalescent COVID-19. The V call is TRBV4-3, the J call TRBJ2-7; D may be TRBD2 (7 bases). This CDR3 reads CASSHGGGRETYEQYF. Written as DNA, the CDR3 is TGCGCCAGCAGCCATGGGGGCGGGCGGGAGACCTACGAGCAGTACTTC.